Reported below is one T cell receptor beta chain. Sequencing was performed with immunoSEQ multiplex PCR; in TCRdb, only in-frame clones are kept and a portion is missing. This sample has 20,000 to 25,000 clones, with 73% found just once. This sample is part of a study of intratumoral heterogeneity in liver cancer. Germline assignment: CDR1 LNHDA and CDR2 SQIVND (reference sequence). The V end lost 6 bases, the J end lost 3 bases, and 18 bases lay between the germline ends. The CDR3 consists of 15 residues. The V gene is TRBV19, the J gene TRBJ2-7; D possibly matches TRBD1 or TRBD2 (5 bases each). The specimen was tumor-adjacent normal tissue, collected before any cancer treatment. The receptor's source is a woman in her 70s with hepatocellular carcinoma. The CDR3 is CASRDKVPGSYEQYF. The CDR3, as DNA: TGTGCCAGTAGAGATAAGGTGCCAGGGAGCTACGAGCAGTACTTC.